This T cell receptor (beta chain) was obtained from a study of cytomegalovirus exposure and HLA in healthy donors. As for the study in general: The approximately 120 validation repertoires, a later analysis reported, used the same platform as the approximately 730 repertoires from the first cohort.

The table came from immunoSEQ multiplex PCR; TCRdb's copy has only in-frame clones and leaves some out. The sample includes approximately 88,000 clones, around 96% of them seen just once. The clonotype comes from a woman between 18 and 29 years old in good health and CMV-seronegative. The sample comprised PBMCs.

The CDR3 DNA reads as TGCAGTGTACTTAGCTCCTACGAGCAGTACTTC. This translates into CSVLSSYEQYF. This chain links TRBV20-1 with TRBJ2-7; no reliable D call. The V end was cut by 7 bases, the J end by 0 bases, with 7 bases between. CDR3 length: 11 amino acids. Germline values: CDR1 DFQATT, CDR2 SNEGSKA (reference sequence).